This entry lists 32 T cell receptor beta chains sequenced from one sample in a study of CD8 T cells in ankylosing spondylitis. Whole-study findings and limits: Characteristic, it appeared, of ankylosing spondylitis blood was a TCR beta motif of fewer than 10 highly homologous variants.

Antigen specificity for these receptors is unknown. Using its own MiXCR run on the 5' RACE reads, TCRdb lists one record per CDR3 protein. Here the sample spans under 250,000 distinct CDR3 sequences, 7.3% being singletons. The sample was blood, either unsorted or a sorted T cell fraction (not recorded which). The receptors were gathered from a male donor with ankylosing spondylitis.

V usage is TRBV6-2 or TRBV6-3 and J usage is TRBJ2-1; the match to TRBD2 covers 11 bases. From germline, CDR1 is MNHEY and CDR2 SVGEGT. The CDR3 is 18 amino acids. J lost 5 bases, V lost 5 bases, and 14 bases had no gene match. Here the CDR3 DNA reads TGTGCCAGCAGTCAACCCCTCTCTAGCGGGAGGCCTAACAATGAGCAGTTCTTC. It encodes CASSQPLSSGRPNNEQFF.

This clonotype came up many times. For the CDR3, the DNA is TGCAGTGCTAGAGGGGTCGCGGGGATCTCTGGAAACACCATATATTTT. Translation gives CSARGVAGISGNTIYF. The V and J genes are TRBV20-1 and TRBJ1-3; D remains ambiguous. V lost 1 base, J lost 0 bases, and 13 bases lay in between. In germline, CDR1 is DFQATT, CDR2 SNEGSKA (reference sequence). The CDR3 has 16 residues.

The chain is built from TRBV6-5 and TRBJ2-1; D is ambiguous. Germline values: CDR1 MNHEY, CDR2 SVGAGI. Trimming took off 4 bases at V and 1 base at J, with 14 bases between the two ends. The CDR3 contains 16 residues. CDR3 sequence reads: CASSSPNIASYNEQFF. In DNA form, the CDR3 reads TGTGCCAGCAGTTCCCCAAACATCGCTTCCTACAATGAGCAGTTCTTC.

This clonotype has ten or more counts. J is TRBJ2-1 and V is TRBV29-1; D unclear. V was pared by 4 bases and J by 1 base, with 8 bases between. Germline V gene data show CDR1 as SQVTM and CDR2 as ANQGSEA. The CDR3 totals 13 residues. DNA for the CDR3: TGCAGCGTTGTGTGGGGATCCTACAATGAGCAGTTCTTC. It yields the protein CSVVWGSYNEQFF.

This clonotype was seen ten or more times. The J gene is TRBJ2-1, the V gene TRBV28; no clear D. This CDR3 is 14 amino acids long. Germline-derived CDR1 and CDR2 are MDHEN and SYDVKM. Trimming stripped 3 bases from V and 4 bases from J, with 10 bases between. The CDR3 coding sequence is TGTGCCAGCAGTTTGACCAGACGATACAATGAGCAGTTCTTC. Translated, it gives CASSLTRRYNEQFF.

This clonotype was recorded at least ten times. The chain has TRBV7-6 and TRBJ1-1; 9 positions match TRBD1. Germline loops: CDR1 SGHVS, CDR2 FNYEAQ. V shed 4 bases and J 2 bases; nucleotides not matched to a gene: 8. The CDR3 sequence is 16 residues long. The CDR3 region has the DNA TGTGCCAGCAGCTCGTCATCAACAGGGGGCAACACTGAAGCTTTCTTT. This sequence encodes CASSSSSTGGNTEAFF.

This clonotype occurred many times. The genes are TRBV27 and TRBJ2-3; 9 nucleotides match TRBD1. The V segment lost 5 bases and the J segment 0 bases; nucleotides outside the gene matches: 3. This CDR3 comprises 15 residues. Germline V gene lookup returns CDR1 MNHEY and CDR2 SMNVEV (reference sequence). DNA for the CDR3: TGTGCCAGCAGTGCCGGACAGGGGAGCACAGATACGCAGTATTTT. Residues: CASSAGQGSTDTQYF.

This clonotype was counted at least ten times. The chain couples TRBV7-9 to TRBJ2-1; 10 nucleotides match TRBD1. The V segment lost 3 bases and the J segment 3 bases; nucleotides outside the gene matches: 8. Germline V gene lookup returns CDR1 SEHNR and CDR2 FQNEAQ (reference sequence). This CDR3 is built from 17 residues. The CDR3 spells CASSFHVGTGDYNEQFF. In DNA form, the CDR3 reads TGTGCCAGCAGCTTCCATGTTGGGACAGGGGACTACAATGAGCAGTTCTTC. The variable domain in full, with the rest retrieved from reference TRBV7-9 and TRBJ2-1, is DTGVSQNPRHKITKRGQNVTFRCDPISEHNRLYWYRQTLGQGPEFLTYFQNEAQLEKSRLLSDRFSAERPKGSFSTLEIQRTEQGDSAMYLCASSFHVGTGDYNEQFFGPGTRLTVL.

This clonotype was observed at least ten times. This chain links TRBV27 with TRBJ2-1, with TRBD1 as a possible D gene (6 bases). This CDR3 is built from 13 residues. From germline, CDR1 is MNHEY and CDR2 SMNVEV (reference sequence). Trimming cost V 0 bases and J 6 bases, with 6 bases left between them. CDR3 residues: CASSLSTGNEQFF. CDR3 nucleotides: TGTGCCAGCAGTTTATCGACAGGCAATGAGCAGTTCTTC.

This clonotype was seen repeatedly, ten times or more. The chain carries TRBV6-2 or TRBV6-3 and TRBJ1-6; D call uncertain. V lost 4 bases, J lost 9 bases, and 10 bases lay in between. Looked up from germline, CDR1 is MNHEY and CDR2 is SVGEGT. The CDR3 length is 13 residues. The CDR3 spells CASSFYRSSPLHF. The CDR3 DNA follows: TGTGCCAGCAGTTTTTACCGGAGTTCACCCCTCCACTTT.

This clonotype was observed at least ten times. The chain employs TRBV6-2 or TRBV6-3 and TRBJ2-7, with D possibly TRBD1 on 6 matching bases. Germline V gene data show CDR1 as MNHEY and CDR2 as SVGEGT. Between the trimmed V and J ends, which lost 3 bases and 2 bases, there was a span of 20 bases. The CDR3 runs to 17 residues. Here the CDR3 reads CASSYSPTGTTPYEQYF. In nucleotides, the CDR3 is TGTGCCAGCAGTTATTCTCCGACAGGAACGACCCCCTACGAGCAGTACTTC.

This clonotype was recorded a few times. The genes are TRBV20-1 and TRBJ2-5; D gene ambiguous. The V end lost 0 bases, the J end lost 0 bases, and 8 bases lay between the germline ends. CDR1 and CDR2 (germline): DFQATT, SNEGSKA (reference sequence). The length of the CDR3 is 14 residues. DNA of the CDR3: TGCAGTGCTAGAGATCCCCGGAACCAAGAGACCCAGTACTTC. This gives the protein CSARDPRNQETQYF.

The chain uses TRBV7-2 and TRBJ2-3; 9 bases are a match to TRBD1. V trimming: 5 bases; J trimming: 4 bases; junction bases outside the gene matches: 7. CDR1 is SGHTA, CDR2 FQGNSA, per germline. This CDR3 region has 15 residues. The DNA for the CDR3 is TGTGCCAGCAGCCAAACAGGGGGCATATCAGATACGCAGTATTTT. It codes for CASSQTGGISDTQYF.

The rearrangement uses TRBV2 and TRBJ2-2, with 15 bases lining up with TRBD2. CDR1 is SNHLY, CDR2 FYNNEI, per germline. The CDR3 spans 19 residues. The DNA for the CDR3 is TGTACCTTCTGTCCGCCGGGACTAGCGGGGGGCTCGAACACCGGGGAGCTGTTTTTT. Translating gives CTFCPPGLAGGSNTGELFF.

This clonotype was seen at least ten times. This chain joins TRBV11-2 and TRBJ2-7; TRBD1 matches at 7 bases. The junction had 11 bases not matched to a gene; V was cut back by 5 bases and J by 4 bases. The CDR3 loop spans 15 amino acids. CDR1 is SGHAT, CDR2 FQNNGV, per germline. This CDR3 is CASSDPRDSIYEQYF. In DNA, the CDR3 is TGTGCCAGCAGCGATCCCCGGGACAGCATATACGAGCAGTACTTC.

This clonotype was counted a few times. The chain uses TRBV4-3 and TRBJ2-3; 10 bases agree with TRBD1. V dropped 4 bases and J dropped 3; count of bases not matched to a gene: 4. The CDR3 has 15 residues. CDR1 is LGHNA and CDR2 is YSLEER in the germline V gene. The CDR3 spells CASSPGTGVTDTQYF. CDR3 in DNA: TGCGCCAGCAGCCCGGGGACAGGGGTTACAGATACGCAGTATTTT.

This clonotype came up a few times. This chain links TRBV6-5 with TRBJ2-7; D is perhaps TRBD1 (6 bases). V lost 0 bases, J lost 2 bases, and 11 bases lay in between. The germline CDR1 and CDR2 sequences are MNHEY and SVGAGI. The CDR3 runs to 15 residues. Written as DNA, the CDR3 is TGTGCCAGCAGTTACTCCGGACAGAGAGCCTACGAGCAGTACTTC. This codes for CASSYSGQRAYEQYF.

This clonotype was recorded at least ten times. The V and J genes are TRBV7-9 and TRBJ2-3; D gene ambiguous. The V end was cut by 5 bases, the J end by 5 bases, with 5 bases between. Germline V gene lookup returns CDR1 SEHNR and CDR2 FQNEAQ (reference sequence). The CDR3 sequence is 11 residues long. CDR3 loop: CASSQRDTQYF. DNA for the CDR3: TGTGCCAGCAGCCAGAGAGATACGCAGTATTTT.

This clonotype was counted ten times or more. One junction end does not reproduce the germline sequence, and a read error may be involved. This sequence joins TRBV5-5 and TRBJ2-7; the D gene is possibly TRBD1 (7 bases). The CDR3 sequence is 15 residues long. CDR1 is SGHKS, CDR2 YYEKEE, per germline (reference sequence). Here the CDR3 DNA reads TGTGCCAGCAGATTGGGGCGGGACAGCGGCTACGAGCAGTACTTC. This codes for CASRLGRDSGYEQYF.

The chain recombines TRBV4-1 with TRBJ2-1; 8 nucleotides match TRBD2. V lost 4 bases and J lost 0; bases outside the gene matches: 8. CDR3 length: 17 residues. The germline CDR1 and CDR2 sequences are MGHRA and YSYEKL. The CDR3: CASSPTSGRSSYNEQFF. As DNA, the CDR3 is TGCGCCAGCAGCCCGACAAGCGGGAGAAGCTCCTACAATGAGCAGTTCTTC.

This clonotype showed up many times. This chain joins TRBV27 and TRBJ2-5; D call uncertain. The CDR3 sequence is 17 residues long. Trimming removed 0 bases from V and 0 bases from J, with 14 bases in between. Germline V CDR1 and CDR2: MNHEY, SMNVEV (reference sequence). In DNA form, the CDR3 reads TGTGCCAGCAGTTTATCGCCAGTAGAAGCGTACCAAGAGACCCAGTACTTC. The encoded protein is CASSLSPVEAYQETQYF.

This clonotype has at least ten counts. The V call is TRBV29-1, the J call TRBJ1-1; tentatively, D is TRBD1 (6 bases). Trimming left V 0 bases short and J 11 bases short, with 16 bases between. CDR3 length: 13 residues. Germline CDR1 reads SQVTM; CDR2 reads ANQGSEA. The CDR3 is CSVEELSVRGAFF. The DNA of the CDR3 is TGCAGCGTTGAAGAATTGAGCGTGAGGGGGGCTTTCTTT.

At least ten counts were recorded for this clonotype. The rearrangement links TRBV20-1 to TRBJ2-1, with D possibly matching TRBD2 (7 bases). Germline CDR1 is DFQATT and CDR2 is SNEGSKA (reference sequence). Trimming took 2 bases from V and 8 from J, leaving 22 bases between them. This CDR3 comprises 16 residues. The CDR3 sequence: CSARPSWGGLRYEQFF. DNA of the CDR3: TGCAGTGCTAGACCCTCGTGGGGGGGCCTACGATATGAGCAGTTCTTC.

This clonotype was found many times. The chain has TRBV13 and TRBJ2-1; 10 bases are a match to TRBD2. The CDR3 totals 17 residues. Per the germline V gene, CDR1 is PRHDT and CDR2 is FYEKMQ (reference sequence). Trimming cost V 4 bases and J 7 bases; bases outside gene matches: 13. The DNA for the CDR3 is TGTGCCAGCAGCTATATACTAGCGGGGATGTACGAGAATGAGCAGTTCTTC. Its translation is CASSYILAGMYENEQFF.

This clonotype occurred many times. This chain links TRBV27 with TRBJ1-5; weak D call: TRBD1 (6 bases). Trimming took off 4 bases at V and 2 bases at J, with 15 bases between the two ends. Germline values: CDR1 MNHEY, CDR2 SMNVEV (reference sequence). This CDR3 has 16 residues. The CDR3, as DNA: TGTGCCAGCAGTTCCTTGGGAGGGGGTGGCAATCAGCCCCAGCATTTT. This codes for CASSSLGGGGNQPQHF.

This clonotype has at least ten counts. This chain uses TRBV7-2 with TRBJ2-1; possibly TRBD2 for D (5 bases). V lost 2 bases and J lost 8, with 7 bases in between. Per the germline V gene, CDR1 is SGHTA and CDR2 is FQGNSA. The CDR3 has 12 amino acids. In nucleotides, the CDR3 is TGTGCCAGCAGCTTATGGCGGGATGAGCAGTTCTTC. Its translation is CASSLWRDEQFF.

V gene TRBV4-3 combines with J gene TRBJ2-7; TRBD2 matches 14 bases. Germline lookup yields CDR1 LGHNA and CDR2 YSLEER. Trimming cost V 4 bases and J 7 bases; bases outside gene matches: 3. The CDR3 totals 14 residues. The CDR3 region is CASSLGTSGGEQYF. CDR3 coding DNA: TGCGCCAGCAGCCTCGGGACTAGCGGGGGTGAGCAGTACTTC.

This clonotype was picked up many times. V is TRBV7-3 and J is TRBJ2-1, with TRBD1 matching over 7 bases. The germline V gene encodes CDR1 SGHTA and CDR2 FQGTGA. CDR3 length: 16 amino acids. The V and J ends lost 5 bases and 5 bases, in that order; junction bases with no gene match: 12. The CDR3 bases are TGTGCCAGCAGCGTAAAACCGGGACAGCCGGACAATGAGCAGTTCTTC. Translating it yields CASSVKPGQPDNEQFF. Variable domain in full (rest from reference TRBV7-3 and TRBJ2-1): GAGVSQTPSNKVTEKGKYVELRCDPISGHTALYWYRQSLGQGPEFLIYFQGTGAADDSGLPNDRFFAVRPEGSVSTLKIQRTERGDSAVYLCASSVKPGQPDNEQFFGPGTRLTVL.

The chain joins TRBV20-1 to TRBJ2-5; D might be TRBD1 (6 bases). Germline V lookup: CDR1 DFQATT, CDR2 SNEGSKA (reference sequence). V dropped 3 bases and J dropped 5 bases, with 13 bases sitting between them. This CDR3 is 13 amino acids long. For the CDR3, the DNA is TGCAGTGCTAGTCTCCTAAGGGGGGAGACCCAGTACTTC. The encoded protein is CSASLLRGETQYF.

This clonotype was seen many times. The V and J genes are TRBV28 and TRBJ2-3; D is possibly TRBD1 (6 bases). Looked up from germline, CDR1 is MDHEN and CDR2 is SYDVKM. CDR3 size: 15 residues. V gave up 6 bases and J gave up 1 base, with 14 bases separating them. CDR3 in DNA: TGTGCCAGCAGCTTTGTGGACAGACGCACAGATACGCAGTATTTT. This gives the protein CASSFVDRRTDTQYF.

The rearrangement uses TRBV4-3 and TRBJ2-1, with 13 bases identical to TRBD2. CDR3 length: 18 residues. The germline V gene encodes CDR1 LGHNA and CDR2 YSLEER. V dropped 2 bases and J dropped 3; count of bases not matched to a gene: 7. The DNA of the CDR3 is TGCGCCAGCAGCCAACTTCCCGGGACTAGCGGGATCTACAATGAGCAGTTCTTC. Encoded protein: CASSQLPGTSGIYNEQFF.

This clonotype has ten or more counts. The CDR3 DNA follows: TGTGCCAGCAGTGAAGCTCCGGGGATCTTATTAGATACGCAGTATTTT. It yields the protein CASSEAPGILLDTQYF. The chain has TRBV2 and TRBJ2-3, with a tentative D call TRBD2 (5 bases). The CDR3 runs to 16 residues. Germline CDR1 and CDR2: SNHLY and FYNNEI. Trimming removed 0 bases at V and 5 bases at J, with 15 bases between.